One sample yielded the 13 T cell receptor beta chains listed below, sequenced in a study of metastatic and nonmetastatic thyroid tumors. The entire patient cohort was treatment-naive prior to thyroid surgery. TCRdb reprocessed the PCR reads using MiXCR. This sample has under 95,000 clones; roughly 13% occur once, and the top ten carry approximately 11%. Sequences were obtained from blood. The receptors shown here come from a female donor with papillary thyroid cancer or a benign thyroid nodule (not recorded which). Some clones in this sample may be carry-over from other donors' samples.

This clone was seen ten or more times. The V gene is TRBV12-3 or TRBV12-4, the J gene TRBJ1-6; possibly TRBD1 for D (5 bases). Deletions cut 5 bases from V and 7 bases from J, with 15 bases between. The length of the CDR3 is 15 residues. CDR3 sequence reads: CASSLHSGENSPLHF. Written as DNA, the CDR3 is TGTGCCAGCAGTCTCCATTCGGGGGAGAATTCACCCCTCCACTTT.

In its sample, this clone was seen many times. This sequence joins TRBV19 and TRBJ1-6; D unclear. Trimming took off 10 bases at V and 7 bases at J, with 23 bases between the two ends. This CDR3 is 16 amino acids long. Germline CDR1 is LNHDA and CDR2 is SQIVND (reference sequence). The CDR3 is CATSTGREVGNSPLHF. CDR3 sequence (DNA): TGTGCCACATCCACGGGGAGGGAAGTTGGAAATTCACCCCTCCACTTT.

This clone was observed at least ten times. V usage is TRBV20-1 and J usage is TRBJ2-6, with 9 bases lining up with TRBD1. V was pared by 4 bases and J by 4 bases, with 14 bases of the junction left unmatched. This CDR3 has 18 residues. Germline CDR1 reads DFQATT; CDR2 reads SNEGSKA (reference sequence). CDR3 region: CSATPWETGGLGANVLTF. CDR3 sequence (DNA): TGCAGTGCTACCCCCTGGGAGACAGGGGGGTTAGGGGCCAACGTCCTGACTTTC.

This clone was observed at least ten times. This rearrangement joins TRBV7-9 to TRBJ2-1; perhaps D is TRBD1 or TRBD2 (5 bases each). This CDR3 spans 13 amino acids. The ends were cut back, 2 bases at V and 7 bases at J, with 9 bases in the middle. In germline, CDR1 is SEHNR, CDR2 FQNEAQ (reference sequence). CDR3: CASSLSGTNEQFF. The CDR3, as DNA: TGTGCCAGCAGCTTATCCGGGACGAATGAGCAGTTCTTC.

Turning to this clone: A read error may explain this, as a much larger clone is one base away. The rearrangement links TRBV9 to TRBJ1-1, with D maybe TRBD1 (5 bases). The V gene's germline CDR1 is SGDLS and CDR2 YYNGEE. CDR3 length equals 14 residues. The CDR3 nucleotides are TGTGCCAGCATCGTAGAGGCCAAGGGGACTGAAGCTTTCTTT. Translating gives CASIVEAKGTEAFF. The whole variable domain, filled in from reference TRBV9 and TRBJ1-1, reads DSGVTQTPKHLITATGQRVTLRCSPRSGDLSVYWYQQSLDQGLQFLIQYYNGEERAKGNILERFSAQQFPDLHSELNLSSLELGDSALYFCASIVEAKGTEAFFGQGTRLTVV.

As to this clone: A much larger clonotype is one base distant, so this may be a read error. The CDR3 is CSARSGSRTGELFF. Here the CDR3 DNA reads TGCAGTGCTAGATCGGGGAGTCGGACCGGGGAGCTGTTTTTT. V gene TRBV20-1 combines with J gene TRBJ2-2, with D possibly TRBD2 on 5 matching bases. The germline V gene has CDR1 DFQATT and CDR2 SNEGSKA (reference sequence). With 2 bases removed from V and 5 bases from J, the gap between germline ends came to 12 bases. The CDR3 contains 14 residues.

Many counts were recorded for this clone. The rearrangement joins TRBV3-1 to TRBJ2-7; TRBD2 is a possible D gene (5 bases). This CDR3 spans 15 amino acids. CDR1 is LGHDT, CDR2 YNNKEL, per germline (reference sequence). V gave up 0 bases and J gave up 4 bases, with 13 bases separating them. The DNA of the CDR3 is TGTGCCAGCAGCCAAGAGCCCGGAGGATTTTACGAGCAGTACTTC. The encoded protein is CASSQEPGGFYEQYF.

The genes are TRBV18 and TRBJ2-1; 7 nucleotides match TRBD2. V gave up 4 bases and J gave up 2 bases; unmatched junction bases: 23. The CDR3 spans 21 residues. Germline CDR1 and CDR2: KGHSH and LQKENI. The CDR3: CASSLELIGQGGSSAYNEQFF. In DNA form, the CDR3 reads TGTGCCAGCTCACTAGAGTTGATCGGGCAGGGAGGGAGTAGCGCCTACAATGAGCAGTTCTTC. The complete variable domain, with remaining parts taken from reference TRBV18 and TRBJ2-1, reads NAGVMQNPRHLVRRRGQEARLRCSPMKGHSHVYWYRQLPEEGLKFMVYLQKENIIDESGMPKERFSAEFPKEGPSILRIQQVVRGDSAAYFCASSLELIGQGGSSAYNEQFFGPGTRLTVL.

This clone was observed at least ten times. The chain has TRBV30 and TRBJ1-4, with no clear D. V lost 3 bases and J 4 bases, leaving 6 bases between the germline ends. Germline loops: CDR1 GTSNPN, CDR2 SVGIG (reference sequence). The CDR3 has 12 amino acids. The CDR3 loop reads CAWRKNNEKLFF. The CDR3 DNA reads TGTGCCTGGAGGAAGAATAATGAAAAACTGTTTTTT. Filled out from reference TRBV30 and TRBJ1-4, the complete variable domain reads SQTIHQWPATLVQPVGSPLSLECTVEGTSNPNLYWYRQAAGRGLQLLFYSVGIGQISSEVPQNLSASRPQDRQFILSSKKLLLSDSGFYLCAWRKNNEKLFFGSGTQLSVL.

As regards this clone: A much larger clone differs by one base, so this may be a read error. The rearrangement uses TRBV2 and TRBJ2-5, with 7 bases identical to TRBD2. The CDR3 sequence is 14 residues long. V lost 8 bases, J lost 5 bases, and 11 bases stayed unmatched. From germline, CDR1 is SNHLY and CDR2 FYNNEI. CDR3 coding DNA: TGTGCCAGCCTGAGCGGGACGGAGGGGGAGACCCAGTACTTC. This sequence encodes CASLSGTEGETQYF.

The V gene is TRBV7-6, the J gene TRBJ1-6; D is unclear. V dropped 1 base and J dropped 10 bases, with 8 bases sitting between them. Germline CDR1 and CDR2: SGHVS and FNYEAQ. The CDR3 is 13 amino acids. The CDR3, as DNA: TGTGCCAGCAGCTTAGGAGGAACGTCACCCCTCCACTTT. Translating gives CASSLGGTSPLHF. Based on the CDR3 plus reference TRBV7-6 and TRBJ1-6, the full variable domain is GAGVSQSPRYKVTKRGQDVALRCDPISGHVSLYWYRQALGQGPEFLTYFNYEAQQDKSGLPNDRFSAERPEGSISTLTIQRTEQRDSAMYRCASSLGGTSPLHFGNGTRLTVT.

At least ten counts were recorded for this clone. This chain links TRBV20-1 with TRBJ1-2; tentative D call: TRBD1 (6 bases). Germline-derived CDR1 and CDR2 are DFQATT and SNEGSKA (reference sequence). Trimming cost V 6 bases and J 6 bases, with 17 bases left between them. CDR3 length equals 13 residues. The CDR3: CSATPGGTDGYTF. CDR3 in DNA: TGCAGTGCCACTCCGGGGGGCACGGATGGCTACACCTTC.

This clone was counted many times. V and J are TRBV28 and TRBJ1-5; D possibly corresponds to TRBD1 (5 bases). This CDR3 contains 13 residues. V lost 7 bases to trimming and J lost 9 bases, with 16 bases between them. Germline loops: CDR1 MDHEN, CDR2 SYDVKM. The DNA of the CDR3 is TGTGCCAGCATGTCAGGGCCGGGGCGGCCCCAGCATTTT. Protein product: CASMSGPGRPQHF.